What follows are 26 T cell receptor beta chains derived from one specimen sequenced in a study of identical twins. TCRdb independently ran MiXCR on the 5' RACE reads; one entry per CDR3 protein. Among 250,000 to 350,000 distinct CDR3 sequences listed, 8% to 9% were seen once. The same data also contributed to another study, on yellow fever vaccine responses in identical twins.

The sequencing input was memory (CD45RO+) T cells sorted from blood. All receptors come from a woman between 18 and 30 years old in good health.

This clonotype has just a few counts. This chain uses TRBV2 with TRBJ1-6, with D possibly matching TRBD1 (6 bases). Trimming left V 6 bases short and J 0 bases short, with 12 bases between. From germline, CDR1 is SNHLY and CDR2 FYNNEI. There are 16 residues in the CDR3. This CDR3 reads CASRYDRTSYNSPLHF. The CDR3 DNA sequence: TGTGCCAGCAGATACGACAGGACCTCCTATAATTCACCCCTCCACTTT.

This clonotype was observed a handful of times. This chain joins TRBV18 and TRBJ2-7; 12 bases are shared with TRBD2. The CDR3 runs to 18 residues. Trimming took 5 bases from V and 5 from J; bases not matched to a gene: 16. Germline V gene lookup returns CDR1 KGHSH and CDR2 LQKENI. CDR3 coding DNA: TGTGCCAGCTCAGCTACATCTAGCGGGAGGGCCGTAGCAAACGAGCAGTACTTC. This translates into CASSATSSGRAVANEQYF. Complete variable domain (other parts from reference TRBV18 and TRBJ2-7): NAGVMQNPRHLVRRRGQEARLRCSPMKGHSHVYWYRQLPEEGLKFMVYLQKENIIDESGMPKERFSAEFPKEGPSILRIQQVVRGDSAAYFCASSATSSGRAVANEQYFGPGTRLTVT.

The chain is built from TRBV29-1 and TRBJ2-1, with TRBD1 matching over 7 bases. The CDR3 loop spans 14 amino acids. CDR1 SQVTM and CDR2 ANQGSEA come from the germline V gene. Trimming removed 7 bases from V and 5 bases from J; junction bases left unmatched: 11. CDR3 nucleotides: TGCAGCGCCCCACAGGGGTTGCTGCACAATGAGCAGTTCTTC. This gives the protein CSAPQGLLHNEQFF.

There are many counts of this clonotype. The DNA of the CDR3 is TGTGCCAGCAGTTACTCCGGGGGCGGGAGCTTCTACGAGCAGTACTTC. Translated: CASSYSGGGSFYEQYF. The chain combines TRBV6-5 with TRBJ2-7, with D perhaps matching TRBD2 (7 bases). Trimming removed 0 bases from V and 3 bases from J, with 15 bases in between. The length of the CDR3 is 16 residues. CDR1 and CDR2 (germline): MNHEY, SVGAGI.

In this sample, this clonotype turned up a few times. This chain's CDR3 is CSARYRPGTEAQETQYF. The CDR3 nucleotides read TGCAGTGCTAGATATCGTCCCGGGACAGAAGCCCAAGAGACCCAGTACTTC. This sequence joins TRBV20-1 and TRBJ2-5, with 7 bases that match TRBD1. The trim removed 2 bases at V and 1 base at J, leaving 13 bases unmatched. The CDR3 covers 17 residues. Germline V CDR1 and CDR2: DFQATT, SNEGSKA (reference sequence).

This clonotype appeared many times. V gene TRBV10-2 combines with J gene TRBJ1-1; possibly TRBD1 for D (6 bases). V lost 3 bases, J lost 10 bases, and 15 bases lay in between. This CDR3 has 13 amino acids. The germline V gene has CDR1 WSHSY and CDR2 SAAADI. The CDR3 DNA is TGCGCCAGCAGTGACCTGGGGGGCCCAGGAGCTTTCTTT. Translation: CASSDLGGPGAFF.

This clonotype has more than one count but fewer than ten. The CDR3 here is CSASSRLTDTQYF. In DNA, the CDR3 is TGCAGTGCTAGTTCCAGGCTCACAGATACGCAGTATTTT. The genes are TRBV20-1 and TRBJ2-3; D gene unclear. CDR3 length equals 13 residues. V was shortened by 3 bases and J by 2 bases, with 9 bases between the two germline ends. Germline lookup yields CDR1 DFQATT and CDR2 SNEGSKA (reference sequence).

The gene calls are TRBV6-1 and TRBJ2-1, with D perhaps matching TRBD2 (6 bases). V lost 2 bases and J 7 bases, leaving 18 bases between the germline ends. This CDR3 is built from 16 residues. Germline V lookup: CDR1 MNHNS, CDR2 SASEGT. CDR3 region: CASSETRAGGRNEQFF. The DNA for the CDR3 is TGTGCCAGCAGTGAAACCCGAGCGGGTGGGCGGAATGAGCAGTTCTTC.

In this sample, this clonotype turned up many times. V gene TRBV6-5 combines with J gene TRBJ1-4; 8 bases fit TRBD1. The junction had 16 bases not matched to a gene; V was cut back by 4 bases and J by 6 bases. The CDR3 runs to 18 residues. CDR1 is MNHEY, CDR2 SVGAGI, per germline. CDR3 loop: CASSFLPGQGVRDEKLFF. The CDR3 bases are TGTGCCAGCAGTTTTCTTCCCGGACAGGGAGTCCGGGATGAAAAACTGTTTTTT.

In this sample, this clonotype turned up a few times. The chain employs TRBV5-8 and TRBJ2-1; 12 positions match TRBD2. The CDR3 covers 15 residues. Trimming cost V 3 bases and J 8 bases; bases outside gene matches: 6. Germline V gene data show CDR1 as SGHTS and CDR2 as YDEGEE. DNA for the CDR3: TGTGCCAGCAGCTCCGGACTAGCGGGAAGACATGAGCAGTTCTTC. This encodes CASSSGLAGRHEQFF.

This chain links TRBV20-1 with TRBJ2-7, with D maybe TRBD2 (5 bases). The V end lost 4 bases, the J end lost 3 bases, and 13 bases lay between the germline ends. Germline V lookup: CDR1 DFQATT, CDR2 SNEGSKA (reference sequence). This CDR3 is built from 13 residues. This chain's CDR3 is CSATSGWYYEQYV. The CDR3 nucleotides are TGCAGTGCTACTTCGGGGTGGTACTACGAGCAGTACGTC.

This clonotype was picked up a small number of times. This chain connects TRBV6-1 to TRBJ1-5; 9 bases map to TRBD1. This CDR3 is built from 14 residues. CDR1 MNHNS and CDR2 SASEGT come from the germline V gene. The ends lost 7 bases at V and 11 bases at J; junction bases unmatched: 12. This CDR3 reads CASTPGTGTLAQHF. The CDR3, as DNA: TGTGCCAGCACCCCCGGGACAGGGACGCTGGCCCAGCATTTT.

The chain recombines TRBV6-5 with TRBJ2-2; 7 bases match TRBD1. CDR1 is MNHEY, CDR2 SVGAGI, per germline. This CDR3 is 17 amino acids long. V lost 7 bases to trimming and J lost 3 bases; unmatched junction nucleotides: 14. CDR3 loop: CASNSPHGTEHTGELFF. The CDR3 DNA sequence: TGTGCCAGCAATTCACCTCACGGGACAGAACACACCGGGGAGCTGTTTTTT.

In this sample, this clonotype turned up a few times. The V call is TRBV29-1, the J call TRBJ2-5; 13 nucleotides agree with TRBD2. The CDR3 spans 15 residues. From germline, CDR1 is SQVTM and CDR2 ANQGSEA. Germline trimming cut 5 bases from V and 4 bases from J; bases unmatched to any gene: 7. The CDR3, as DNA: TGCAGCGTTCAACCACTAGCGGGAGGGCCAGAGACCCAGTACTTC. Amino acids: CSVQPLAGGPETQYF.

This clonotype was seen ten or more times. The rearrangement joins TRBV7-8 to TRBJ2-7, with D maybe TRBD1 (5 bases). This CDR3 contains 16 residues. Per germline, CDR1 SGHVS and CDR2 FQNEAQ. V shed 1 base and J shed 3 bases, with 16 bases lying between them. CDR3 sequence (DNA): TGTGCCAGCAGCTTAGTTAGTAGGGGCCCATACTACGAGCAGTACTTC. Protein: CASSLVSRGPYYEQYF. Full variable domain (missing parts from reference TRBV7-8 and TRBJ2-7): GAGVSQSPRYKVAKRGQDVALRCDPISGHVSLFWYQQALGQGPEFLTYFQNEAQLDKSGLPSDRFFAERPEGSVSTLKIQRTQQEDSAVYLCASSLVSRGPYYEQYFGPGTRLTVT.

This clonotype was recorded at least ten times. CDR3 DNA sequence: TGTGCCAGCAGTCTCCGGACAGGCGGTGAAAAACTGTTTTTT. Translated, it gives CASSLRTGGEKLFF. This sequence joins TRBV6-2 or TRBV6-3 and TRBJ1-4; 7 bases map to TRBD1. The V segment lost 5 bases and the J segment 7 bases; nucleotides outside the gene matches: 7. In germline, CDR1 is MNHEY, CDR2 SVGEGT. The CDR3 runs to 14 residues.

This clonotype appeared many times. The V call is TRBV3-1, the J call TRBJ2-4; possibly TRBD2 for D (5 bases). This CDR3 spans 15 amino acids. Trimming removed 5 bases from V and 2 bases from J, with 13 bases in between. In germline, CDR1 is LGHDT, CDR2 YNNKEL (reference sequence). The chain's CDR3 is CASSDKTISKNIQYF. Here the CDR3 DNA reads TGTGCCAGCAGCGATAAGACTATCTCCAAAAACATTCAGTACTTC. The complete variable domain, with remaining parts taken from reference TRBV3-1 and TRBJ2-4, reads DTAVSQTPKYLVTQMGNDKSIKCEQNLGHDTMYWYKQDSKKFLKIMFSYNNKELIINETVPNRFSPKSPDKAHLNLHINSLELGDSAVYFCASSDKTISKNIQYFGAGTRLSVL.

The V gene is TRBV10-2, the J gene TRBJ2-1; no definite D call. V dropped 4 bases and J dropped 5 bases, with 9 bases sitting between them. Looked up from germline, CDR1 is WSHSY and CDR2 is SAAADI. The CDR3 spans 13 residues. The CDR3 nucleotides are TGCGCCAGCAGTGCTGGGCTGAACAATGAGCAGTTCTTC. Its protein product is CASSAGLNNEQFF.

Of note for this clonotype: Because the CDR3's place on the DNA is in doubt, the DNA is left out and the CDR3 is given as listed by TCRdb. CDR3 amino acids: CCAPPLNRDRVYDCYF. The chain links TRBV20-1 to TRBJ2-5; the table's D call, TRBD1, has no DNA check behind it. Germline V gene data show CDR1 as DFQATT and CDR2 as SNEGSKA (reference sequence). The CDR3 contains 16 residues when both ends are counted.

CDR3 residues: CASSFSGEQFF. The CDR3 DNA is TGTGCCAGCAGCTTTAGCGGGGAGCAGTTCTTC. The V gene is TRBV7-9, the J gene TRBJ2-1; 7 positions agree with TRBD2. V lost 3 bases and J lost 10; bases outside the gene matches: 0. The germline CDR1 and CDR2 sequences are SEHNR and FQNEAQ (reference sequence). The CDR3 consists of 11 residues.

This clonotype turned up a few times. The chain has TRBV5-1 and TRBJ2-3; 9 bases match TRBD1. Germline V CDR1 and CDR2: SGHRS, YFSETQ. Germline trimming cut 2 bases from V and 2 bases from J; bases unmatched to any gene: 12. The CDR3 runs 18 residues. The CDR3 sequence: CASSLGTGGNPLTDTQYF. The CDR3 DNA sequence: TGCGCCAGCAGCTTAGGCACAGGGGGCAATCCCCTCACAGATACGCAGTATTTT.

The rearrangement uses TRBV20-1 and TRBJ1-2; possibly TRBD1 for D (6 bases). V lost 3 bases to trimming and J lost 11 bases, with 16 bases between them. Germline V CDR1 and CDR2: DFQATT, SNEGSKA (reference sequence). CDR3 length: 12 residues. The DNA of the CDR3 is TGCAGTGCTAGGCGGACAGCCTTGAGGTACACCTTC. This sequence encodes CSARRTALRYTF.

The chain recombines TRBV6-1 with TRBJ2-2; D might be TRBD2 (6 bases). The CDR3 has 18 residues. Trimming cost V 5 bases and J 0 bases, with 19 bases left between them. Per germline, CDR1 MNHNS and CDR2 SASEGT. CDR3 nucleotide sequence: TGTGCCAGCAGTAGCCTCCAACCGGGACTCTCGAACACCGGGGAGCTGTTTTTT. Amino acids: CASSSLQPGLSNTGELFF.

V is TRBV19 and J is TRBJ2-3; the match to TRBD2 covers 12 bases. V was pared by 4 bases and J by 4 bases, with 9 bases of the junction left unmatched. The CDR3 consists of 17 residues. Looked up from germline, CDR1 is LNHDA and CDR2 is SQIVND (reference sequence). The CDR3 DNA reads as TGTGCCAGTAGTACCTCGCCTAGCGGGGGGGCGGCAGATACGCAGTATTTT. It codes for CASSTSPSGGAADTQYF.

In this sample, this clonotype turned up many times. This chain's CDR3 is CASSLSGGGGNQPQHF. CDR3 sequence (DNA): TGTGCCAGCAGTTTAAGTGGCGGCGGCGGCAATCAGCCCCAGCATTTT. This chain joins TRBV12-3 or TRBV12-4 and TRBJ1-5; D uncertain. The CDR3 sequence is 16 residues long. The V end was cut by 2 bases, the J end by 2 bases, with 13 bases between.

The chain recombines TRBV11-2 with TRBJ2-3, with a tentative D call TRBD2 (5 bases). Germline CDR1 reads SGHAT; CDR2 reads FQNNGV. CDR3 size: 13 residues. V dropped 3 bases and J dropped 8 bases, with 12 bases sitting between them. The CDR3 nucleotides read TGTGCCAGCAGCTTTAATCGGGAAGCTACGCAGTATTTT. Its protein product is CASSFNREATQYF.